Listed below are T cell receptor beta chains from one sample, sequenced in a study of regulatory T cells in long-lasting Graves disease. Using its own MiXCR run on the multiplex PCR reads, TCRdb lists one record per CDR3 protein. The sample lists around 510,000 distinct CDR3 sequences, less than 25% occurring once. This material consisted of peripheral blood mononuclear cells (PBMCs), taken when the disease was refractory, from a patient treated with antithyroid drugs. The origin of the receptors is a female donor with Graves disease. The CDR3 runs from the conserved cysteine through the conserved F or W. Each record gives: J gene, D gene, V gene, CDR3 length, CDR3 protein. The D gene is left open where the match is weak.

TRBJ1-4,.,TRBV30,14,CAWSSPGTNEKLFF
TRBJ2-7,TRBD1,TRBV19,14,CARDHGTGGNEQYF
TRBJ2-7,.,TRBV3-1,16,CASSPAQGYTAYEQYF
TRBJ2-7,TRBD1,TRBV28,15,CASSPGTGSSYEQYF
TRBJ2-5,TRBD2,TRBV6-5,15,CASSYSILAGETQYF
TRBJ2-5,TRBD2,TRBV5-1,17,CASSLRLAGGYQETQYF
TRBJ2-7,.,TRBV7-2,14,CASTLIIGGGVQYF
TRBJ2-7,TRBD2,TRBV11-2,15,CASSLGRAGGNEQYF
TRBJ2-7,TRBD1,TRBV10-2,12,CASSDRQGQQYF
TRBJ1-1,.,TRBV7-9,12,CASSPRVTEAFF
TRBJ2-2,TRBD1,TRBV5-1,14,CASSWQGASGELFF
TRBJ1-2,.,TRBV5-1,17,CASSRPGGRGIRSGYTF
TRBJ2-7,.,TRBV10-3,13,CAISVGDEYEQYF
TRBJ1-2,.,TRBV13,13,CASSLGTRNGYTF
TRBJ2-7,.,TRBV3-1,15,CASSQGSQGSYEQYF
TRBJ2-7,TRBD2,TRBV7-9,14,CASSSGLAGEVQYF
TRBJ2-3,TRBD2,TRBV28,16,CASSLSPSGNTDTQYF
TRBJ1-1,.,TRBV6-1,11,CASTEYTEAFF
TRBJ2-7,TRBD2,TRBV3-1,13,CASSHRLAGEQYF
TRBJ1-1,.,TRBV6-2/TRBV6-3,14,CASSYSRGSTEAFF
TRBJ1-6,.,TRBV6-1,13,CASGYSGVTPLHF
TRBJ2-3,TRBD2,TRBV6-1,16,CASSLGLAGGPDTQYF
TRBJ2-1,TRBD2,TRBV12-3/TRBV12-4,15,CASRAGTSGYNEQFF
TRBJ2-1,.,TRBV2,15,CASSPSGDANNEQFF
TRBJ1-5,.,TRBV10-1,16,CASPQRGRNSNQPQHF
TRBJ2-4,TRBD2,TRBV7-9,12,CASSPTGLERYF
TRBJ2-7,TRBD2,TRBV6-1,15,CASSHPSSGVYEQYF
TRBJ1-2,.,TRBV30,12,CACQDFAYGYTF
TRBJ2-2,TRBD1,TRBV28,14,CASSTTGGTGELFF
TRBJ1-4,.,TRBV18,15,CASSPLDSTNEKLFF
TRBJ2-7,.,TRBV7-2,13,CASRRDQSYEQYF
TRBJ1-5,.,TRBV6-1,17,CASRAPGGGMSNQPQHF
TRBJ1-2,.,TRBV28,15,CASSLYRQGGYGYTF
TRBJ2-2,TRBD1,TRBV27,15,CASSFTGGLSGELFF
TRBJ1-1,.,TRBV9,16,CASSVSVWAGDTEASF
TRBJ2-6,.,TRBV20-1,19,CSARDPVGRGGSGANVLTF
TRBJ2-2,TRBD2,TRBV6-1,16,CASSERLAGNTGELFF
TRBJ2-5,.,TRBV4-1,12,CASRGTQETQYF
TRBJ2-7,TRBD1,TRBV28,14,CASITGTGPPEQYF
TRBJ1-4,.,TRBV11-2,15,CASSRGPATNEKLFF
TRBJ2-5,.,TRBV30,14,CAWSVRITQETQYF
TRBJ1-1,.,TRBV6-1,12,CASSPHRSPAFF
TRBJ2-2,.,TRBV28,14,CASRRTPNTGELFF
TRBJ1-2,.,TRBV7-9,14,CASSPGGGGDGYTF
TRBJ1-5,TRBD1,TRBV19,14,CASSDPGTGLGLRF
TRBJ2-1,.,TRBV19,13,CASAPGHYSEQFF
TRBJ2-7,TRBD2,TRBV30,14,CAWSVGTSRYEQYF
TRBJ1-1,.,TRBV27,13,CAGRSGAGTEAFF
TRBJ2-3,.,TRBV2,13,CASSYGLGDTQYF
TRBJ1-6,TRBD1,TRBV9,14,CASSAEQGVSPLHF
TRBJ2-1,TRBD2,TRBV19,15,CASNSGRLSYNEQFF
TRBJ2-7,TRBD1,TRBV7-6,16,CASSLETGTGSYEQYF
TRBJ2-3,.,TRBV27,15,CASRTKVVSTDTQYF
TRBJ2-7,TRBD2,TRBV5-1,16,CASSMTGTSGTNEQYF
TRBJ1-5,.,TRBV19,11,CASSDLEPQHF
TRBJ2-5,TRBD2,TRBV20-1,13,CSAILAGQETQYF
TRBJ2-7,TRBD2,TRBV20-1,13,CSAKTGGPYEQYF